This is a list of T cell receptor beta chains from one sample in a study of PD-1 blockade in mismatch repair-deficient tumors. Generated by immunoSEQ multiplex PCR, the TCRdb table keeps only in-frame clones and is missing some. Of roughly 49,000 clones in the sample, roughly 82% were seen once. Sequencing was performed on PBMCs, taken before pembrolizumab treatment. The source is an adult with mismatch repair-deficient cancer. CDR3s include the opening cysteine and the closing phenylalanine or tryptophan. The D gene is left open where the match is weak. Size is omitted from some rows. Given values are once, few, many or a class for expanded clones.

clone_size d_call j_call v_call cdr3_nt cdr3_aa
. . TRBJ1-5 TRBV11-2 TGTGCCAGCAGCAGACGAGGACGGGATCAGCCCCAGCATTTT CASSRRGRDQPQHF
. . TRBJ2-7 TRBV28 TGTGCCAGCATATCGCCTGACCCCAAAGGTTTCTACGAGCAGTACTTC CASISPDPKGFYEQYF
. TRBD1 TRBJ2-1 TRBV10-3 TGTGCCATCAGACCCGGGACAGGGGGTTCCTACAATGAGCAGTTCTTC CAIRPGTGGSYNEQFF
. TRBD2 TRBJ2-7 TRBV4-1 TGCGCCAGCAGCCAGGAGGGAGCGGGACTAGCGGGAGTCTCGGCGTACTTC CASSQEGAGLAGVSAYF
. TRBD2 TRBJ2-2 TRBV5-4 TGTGCCAGCAGCGGAGGGACTAGCGGGAGGGCCGGTACCGGGGAGCTGTTTTTT CASSGGTSGRAGTGELFF
. . TRBJ1-1 TRBV11-2 TGTGCCAGCAGCTTAGTAGTGACAGAGAACACTGAAGCTTTCTTT CASSLVVTENTEAFF
once . TRBJ2-3 TRBV9 TGTGCCAGCAGCGTCTCTAGCACAGATACGCAGTATTTT CASSVSSTDTQYF
. TRBD1 TRBJ2-1 TRBV25-1 TGTGCCAGCAGAGCACAGGGGACCAGCAATGAGCAGTTCTTC CASRAQGTSNEQFF
. TRBD1 TRBJ1-1 TRBV11-3 TGTGCCAGCAAACCGACAGGGGCGCCGAACACTGAAGCTTTCTTT CASKPTGAPNTEAFF
. . TRBJ2-1 TRBV19 TGTGCCAGTAGTATCAGACAGGGGAGGGTTGAGCAGTTCTTC CASSIRQGRVEQFF
. TRBD2 TRBJ2-2 TRBV7-6 TGTGCCAGCAGCCCCACCCCAGGGACTAGGTTTCACGGGGAGCTGTTTTTT CASSPTPGTRFHGELFF
once . TRBJ2-5 TRBV4-1 TGCGCCAGCAGCCAGACAGCGGTCCAAGAGACCCAGTACTTC CASSQTAVQETQYF
. . TRBJ2-3 TRBV27 TGTGCCAGCAGTACGAGGGTGGCGGTCATGAGTCGGGGCACAGATACGCAGTATTTT CASSTRVAVMSRGTDTQYF
. . TRBJ1-1 TRBV15 TGTGCCACCAGCAGAGAGCCAAGCAGCACTGAAGCTTTCTTT CATSREPSSTEAFF
. . TRBJ2-1 TRBV11-3 TGTGCCAGCAGCTTAGATCCCAGGCCTTCCTCCTACAATGAGCAGTTCTTC CASSLDPRPSSYNEQFF
. TRBD2 TRBJ2-7 TRBV2 TGTGCCAGCAGTTCGGGACTAGCGGTCTACGAGCAGTACTTC CASSSGLAVYEQYF
. TRBD2 TRBJ2-5 TRBV7-2 TGTGCCAGCAGCCGCTTGGGACTAGCCGGGGAGACCCAGTACTTC CASSRLGLAGETQYF
. TRBD1 TRBJ1-5 TRBV18 TGTGCCAGCTCAGGGACAGGGGAAAGTCAGCCCCAGCATTTT CASSGTGESQPQHF
. TRBD2 TRBJ2-2 TRBV19 TGTGCCACCAATTTTCGGGGGGGGAACACCGGGGAGCTGTTTTTT CATNFRGGNTGELFF
. TRBD1 TRBJ2-3 TRBV7-3 TGTGCCAGCAGCAGGGGACAGGGATACACAGATACGCAGTATTTT CASSRGQGYTDTQYF
. . TRBJ2-7 TRBV14 TGTGCCAGCAGCCTAGTGGGAGGTTACGAGCAGTACTTC CASSLVGGYEQYF
. . TRBJ2-1 TRBV19 TGTGCCAGTAGTATAGGAGGGGATGACCTAGTACAGTTCTTC CASSIGGDDLVQFF
. . TRBJ1-2 TRBV6-5 TGTGCCACCAAGAGGACAGAAAACTATGGCTACACCTTC CATKRTENYGYTF
. . TRBJ2-3 TRBV11-2 TGTGCCAGCAGCTTAGAAAGGTTTGCAGGGGGCACAGATACGCAGTATTTT CASSLERFAGGTDTQYF
. . TRBJ2-5 TRBV5-4 TGTGCCAGCAGCCCATCCCAAGAGACCCAGTACTTC CASSPSQETQYF
. TRBD1 TRBJ2-5 TRBV7-9 TGTGCCAGCAGCCCCGCGGACAGGGGACAAGAGACCCAGTACTTC CASSPADRGQETQYF